Each of the 14 T cell receptor beta chains below was sequenced from the same sample in a study of T cell changes during pregnancy in multiple sclerosis. Only in-frame clones appear in the TCRdb table, and some are missing; sequencing was by immunoSEQ multiplex PCR. The sample includes 40,000 to 45,000 clones, about nine tenths of them seen just once. This material consisted of CD4+ T cells from peripheral blood mononuclear cells, taken in the second trimester of pregnancy. These receptors were collected from a female donor in good health, enrolled as a control in a pregnancy study.

The chain joins TRBV9 to TRBJ2-7; TRBD2 is a possible D gene (6 bases). With 9 bases removed from V and 2 bases from J, the gap between germline ends came to 12 bases. Per the germline V gene, CDR1 is SGDLS and CDR2 is YYNGEE. The CDR3 has 12 residues. CDR3 DNA: TGTGCCATCCCGACTAGAACCTACGAGCAGTACTTC. Translation gives CAIPTRTYEQYF. Full variable domain (missing parts from reference TRBV9 and TRBJ2-7): DSGVTQTPKHLITATGQRVTLRCSPRSGDLSVYWYQQSLDQGLQFLIQYYNGEERAKGNILERFSAQQFPDLHSELNLSSLELGDSALYFCAIPTRTYEQYFGPGTRLTVT.

The rearrangement uses TRBV6-4 and TRBJ1-1; D unresolved. V lost 2 bases and J lost 4, with 11 bases in between. This CDR3 comprises 14 residues. The germline CDR1 and CDR2 sequences are MRHNA and SNTAGT. This CDR3 is CASSDETVLTEAFF. As DNA, the CDR3 is TGTGCCAGCAGTGACGAAACAGTCCTCACTGAAGCTTTCTTT.

J is TRBJ2-2 and V is TRBV11-3, with a tentative D call TRBD2 (6 bases). The CDR3 covers 12 residues. From germline, CDR1 is SGHNT and CDR2 YENEEA. With 6 bases removed from V and 6 bases from J, the gap between germline ends came to 8 bases. The CDR3 sequence is CASRSGAGELFF. The CDR3 DNA is TGTGCCAGCAGGTCGGGAGCCGGGGAGCTGTTTTTT.

The rearrangement joins TRBV5-6 to TRBJ1-2; no reliable D call. Germline V lookup: CDR1 SGHDT, CDR2 YYEEEE. V lost 2 bases to trimming and J lost 6 bases, with 11 bases between them. The CDR3 has 13 residues. In DNA, the CDR3 is TGTGCCAGCAGCTTCAGGTGGAATGATGGCTACACCTTC. As protein: CASSFRWNDGYTF. Filled out from reference TRBV5-6 and TRBJ1-2, the complete variable domain reads DAGVTQSPTHLIKTRGQQVTLRCSPKSGHDTVSWYQQALGQGPQFIFQYYEEEERQRGNFPDRFSGHQFPNYSSELNVNALLLGDSALYLCASSFRWNDGYTFGSGTRLTVV.

The genes are TRBV11-2 and TRBJ1-1; D gene unclear. CDR3 size: 18 residues. In germline, CDR1 is SGHAT, CDR2 FQNNGV. Deletions cut 5 bases from V and 1 base from J, with 23 bases between. The CDR3 coding sequence is TGTGCCAGCAGCACCCGAGGTGGCCTCATTCCTAAGAACACTGAAGCTTTCTTT. This codes for CASSTRGGLIPKNTEAFF.

This clone has just one count. V usage is TRBV2 and J usage is TRBJ1-2, with a possible D match to TRBD1 (6 bases). The CDR3 is 14 amino acids. Per germline, CDR1 SNHLY and CDR2 FYNNEI. Deletions cut 9 bases from V and 0 bases from J, with 14 bases between. The CDR3 region is CARGGASTNYGYTF. For the CDR3, the DNA is TGTGCCAGAGGGGGGGCGTCCACTAACTATGGCTACACCTTC.

In this sample, this clone turned up once. The chain links TRBV7-8 to TRBJ2-3; a weak D match, TRBD2 (5 bases). Looked up from germline, CDR1 is SGHVS and CDR2 is FQNEAQ. This CDR3 spans 15 amino acids. V was clipped by 5 bases and J by 1 base, with 13 bases between them. The CDR3, as DNA: TGTGCCAGCAGCCCAAGGGAGATCGGCACAGATACGCAGTATTTT. It encodes CASSPREIGTDTQYF. Supplemented by reference TRBV7-8 and TRBJ2-3, the full variable domain reads GAGVSQSPRYKVAKRGQDVALRCDPISGHVSLFWYQQALGQGPEFLTYFQNEAQLDKSGLPSDRFFAERPEGSVSTLKIQRTQQEDSAVYLCASSPREIGTDTQYFGPGTRLTVL.

Note on this clone: Germline is not matched at one junction end, which may reflect a read error. The chain combines TRBV7-7 with TRBJ2-7, with 8 bases fitting TRBD1. The germline V gene encodes CDR1 SSHAT and CDR2 FNYEAQ (reference sequence). This CDR3 has 15 amino acids. CDR3 sequence reads: CASSLLQGVSYEQYF. The CDR3, as DNA: TGTGCTAGCAGTTTACTACAGGGGGTCTCCTACGAGCAGTACTTC. The entire variable domain, with the rest obtained from reference TRBV7-7 and TRBJ2-7, is as follows: GAGVSQSPRYKVTKRGQDVTLRCDPISSHATLYWYQQALGQGPEFLTYFNYEAQPDKSGLPSDRFSAERPEGSISTLTIQRTEQRDSAMYRCASSLLQGVSYEQYFGPGTRLTVT.

V and J are TRBV4-3 and TRBJ2-5, with 12 bases fitting TRBD1. This CDR3 has 18 amino acids. The germline gives CDR1 LGHNA, CDR2 YSLEER. The junction had 10 bases not matched to a gene; V was cut back by 0 bases and J by 5 bases. The CDR3 spells CASSQDWGGTGGFETQYF. The CDR3 region has the DNA TGCGCCAGCAGCCAAGATTGGGGGGGGACAGGGGGCTTCGAGACCCAGTACTTC.

The rearrangement links TRBV18 to TRBJ1-4; D unclear. In germline, CDR1 is KGHSH, CDR2 LQKENI. Trimming removed 2 bases at V and 0 bases at J, with 10 bases between. The CDR3 has 16 amino acids. CDR3 nucleotide sequence: TGTGCCAGCTCACCATTTGCGGCAGCAACTAATGAAAAACTGTTTTTT. It encodes CASSPFAAATNEKLFF.

The chain has TRBV7-3 and TRBJ1-1; 7 nucleotides agree with TRBD1. Germline V gives CDR1 SGHTA, CDR2 FQGTGA. The CDR3 is made up of 16 amino acids. Trimming removed 2 bases from V and 4 bases from J; junction bases left unmatched: 10. CDR3 nucleotide sequence: TGTGCCAGCAGCTTATCAGGGGGGCGTAAGTTCACTGAAGCTTTCTTT. Protein sequence: CASSLSGGRKFTEAFF.

This chain joins TRBV11-1 and TRBJ2-1; D is unclear. The ends were cut back, 7 bases at V and 7 bases at J, with 14 bases in the middle. This CDR3 spans 13 amino acids. The germline CDR1 and CDR2 sequences are SGHAT and FQDESV (reference sequence). CDR3 sequence: CASTPRLANEQFF. CDR3 sequence (DNA): TGTGCCAGCACCCCTCGACTGGCGAATGAGCAGTTCTTC.

The chain employs TRBV7-9 and TRBJ1-2, with 7 bases fitting TRBD1. Trimming removed 5 bases from V and 2 bases from J; junction bases left unmatched: 5. The CDR3 has 14 residues. Per germline, CDR1 SEHNR and CDR2 FQNEAQ (reference sequence). CDR3 loop: CASSLQGDNYGYTF. In DNA form, the CDR3 reads TGTGCCAGCAGCCTCCAGGGGGACAACTATGGCTACACCTTC.

V is TRBV10-1 and J is TRBJ2-7; 9 nucleotides agree with TRBD2. The V gene end was trimmed by 2 bases and the J gene end by 5 bases; junction bases not matched to a gene: 7. The CDR3 is 15 residues long. Germline-derived CDR1 and CDR2 are WNHNN and SYGVQD (reference sequence). The CDR3 loop reads CASSETSGGKDEQYF. As DNA, the CDR3 is TGCGCCAGCAGTGAGACCAGCGGGGGGAAAGACGAGCAGTACTTC.